The clone carrying this T cell receptor beta chain was seen a single time. This entry belongs to a study of blood T cell repertoires in COVID-19. Across the whole study: Specimens from acute and convalescent COVID-19 originated in the United States, Italy and Spain. The cDNA or gDNA used as material had been derived from T cells, B-cell-depleted T cells, or PBMCs.

Germline V gives CDR1 SGHRS, CDR2 YFSETQ. The V segment lost 4 bases and the J segment 0 bases; nucleotides outside the gene matches: 5. The CDR3 has 16 amino acids. Original methodology: The assay estimated nucleated cells by amplifying reference gene primers. Using immunoSEQ multiplex PCR, the repertoire was profiled, and TCRdb retains in-frame clones only, with some absent. The V and J calls and clone size are taken from that table; D and trimming were inferred from the DNA. The sample records 200,000 or so clones, about 84% being singletons. The receptor was derived from a woman aged 25-40 years with acute or convalescent COVID-19. Material for sequencing was peripheral blood. The gene calls are TRBV5-1 and TRBJ1-1; 11 nucleotides agree with TRBD1. The CDR3 nucleotides are TGCGCCAGCAGCCCCTGGACAGGGGGCATGAACACTGAAGCTTTCTTT. It translates to CASSPWTGGMNTEAFF.